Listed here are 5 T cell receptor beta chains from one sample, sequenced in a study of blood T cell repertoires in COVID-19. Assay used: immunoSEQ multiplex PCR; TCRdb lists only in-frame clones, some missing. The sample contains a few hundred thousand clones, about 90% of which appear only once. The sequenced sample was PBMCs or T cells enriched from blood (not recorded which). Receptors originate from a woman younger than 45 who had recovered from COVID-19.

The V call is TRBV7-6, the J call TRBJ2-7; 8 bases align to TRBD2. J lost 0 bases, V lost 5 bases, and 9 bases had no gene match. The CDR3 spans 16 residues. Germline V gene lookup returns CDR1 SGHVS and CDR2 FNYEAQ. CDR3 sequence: CASSLSGGAPSYEQYF. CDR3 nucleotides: TGTGCCAGCAGCCTCTCGGGGGGGGCCCCCTCCTACGAGCAGTACTTC.

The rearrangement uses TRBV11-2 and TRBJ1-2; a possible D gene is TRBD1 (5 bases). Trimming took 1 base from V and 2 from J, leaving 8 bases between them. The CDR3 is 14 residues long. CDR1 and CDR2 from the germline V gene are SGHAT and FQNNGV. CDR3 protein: CASSLVGGNYGYTF. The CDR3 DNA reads TGTGCCAGCAGCTTAGTCGGGGGAAACTATGGCTACACCTTC.

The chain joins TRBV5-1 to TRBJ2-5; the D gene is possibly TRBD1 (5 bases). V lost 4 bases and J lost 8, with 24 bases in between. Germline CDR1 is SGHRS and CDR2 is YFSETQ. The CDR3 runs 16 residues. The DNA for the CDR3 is TGCGCCAGCAGCCCCCCCCAGACAGCCACAGTAGGAACCCAGTACTTC. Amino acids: CASSPPQTATVGTQYF. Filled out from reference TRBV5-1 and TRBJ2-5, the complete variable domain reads KAGVTQTPRYLIKTRGQQVTLSCSPISGHRSVSWYQQTPGQGLQFLFEYFSETQRNKGNFPGRFSGRQFSNSRSEMNVSTLELGDSALYLCASSPPQTATVGTQYFGPGTRLLVL.

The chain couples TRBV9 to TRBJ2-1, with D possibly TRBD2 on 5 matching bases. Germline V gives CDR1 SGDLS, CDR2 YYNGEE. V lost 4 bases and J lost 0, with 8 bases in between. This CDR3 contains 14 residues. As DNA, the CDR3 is TGTGCCAGCAGCCTGGGGAGCTCCTACAATGAGCAGTTCTTC. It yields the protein CASSLGSSYNEQFF.

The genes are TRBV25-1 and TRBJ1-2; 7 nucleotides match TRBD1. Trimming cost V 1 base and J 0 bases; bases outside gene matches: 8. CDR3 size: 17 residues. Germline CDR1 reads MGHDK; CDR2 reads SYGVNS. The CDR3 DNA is TGTGCCAGCAGTGAATCGATGGGACAGTCCACTAACTATGGCTACACCTTC. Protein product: CASSESMGQSTNYGYTF.